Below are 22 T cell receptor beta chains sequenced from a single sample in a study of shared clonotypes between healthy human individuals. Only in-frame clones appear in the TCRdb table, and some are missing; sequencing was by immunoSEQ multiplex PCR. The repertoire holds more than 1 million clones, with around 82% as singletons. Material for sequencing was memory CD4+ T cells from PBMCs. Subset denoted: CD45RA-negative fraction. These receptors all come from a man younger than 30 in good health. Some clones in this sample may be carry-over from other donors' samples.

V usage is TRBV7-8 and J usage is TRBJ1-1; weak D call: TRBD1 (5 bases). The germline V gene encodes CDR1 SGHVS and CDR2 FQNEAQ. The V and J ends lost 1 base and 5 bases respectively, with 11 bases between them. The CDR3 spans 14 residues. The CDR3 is CASSLVGGSTEAFF. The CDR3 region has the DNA TGTGCCAGCAGCTTAGTTGGGGGGAGTACTGAAGCTTTCTTT.

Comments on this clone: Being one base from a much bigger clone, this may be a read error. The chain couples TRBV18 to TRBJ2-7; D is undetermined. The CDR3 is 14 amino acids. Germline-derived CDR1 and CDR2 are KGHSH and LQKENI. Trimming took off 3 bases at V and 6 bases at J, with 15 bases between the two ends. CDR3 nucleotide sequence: TGTGCCAGCTCACCCTCGCAGGCGCGGTTCGAGCAGTACTTC. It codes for CASSPSQARFEQYF.

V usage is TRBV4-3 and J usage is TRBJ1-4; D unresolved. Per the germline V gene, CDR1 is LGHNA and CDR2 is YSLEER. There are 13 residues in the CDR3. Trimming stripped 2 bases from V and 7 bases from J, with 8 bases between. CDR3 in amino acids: CASSQNLIEKLFF. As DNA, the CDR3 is TGCGCCAGCAGCCAAAATTTAATTGAAAAACTGTTTTTT.

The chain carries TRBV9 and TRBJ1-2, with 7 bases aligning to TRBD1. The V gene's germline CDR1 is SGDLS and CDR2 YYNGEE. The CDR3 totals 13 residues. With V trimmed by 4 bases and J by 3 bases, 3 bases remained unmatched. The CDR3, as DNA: TGTGCCAGCAGCCGTGACAGGGACTATGGCTACACCTTC. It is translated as CASSRDRDYGYTF.

CDR3 protein: CASSKRGPSYEQYF. The CDR3 nucleotides read TGTGCCAGCAGTAAAAGGGGACCCTCCTACGAGCAGTACTTC. The chain carries TRBV28 and TRBJ2-7; possibly TRBD1 or TRBD2 for D (5 bases each). This CDR3 has 14 amino acids. V was pared by 5 bases and J by 0 bases, with 11 bases between. Germline V lookup: CDR1 MDHEN, CDR2 SYDVKM.

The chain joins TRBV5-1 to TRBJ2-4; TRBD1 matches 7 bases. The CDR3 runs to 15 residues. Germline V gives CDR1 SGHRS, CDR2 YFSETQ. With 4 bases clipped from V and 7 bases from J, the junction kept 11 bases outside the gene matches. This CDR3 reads CASSLSGTVGNIQYF. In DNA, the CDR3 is TGCGCCAGCAGCCTCTCGGGGACAGTGGGGAACATTCAGTACTTC.

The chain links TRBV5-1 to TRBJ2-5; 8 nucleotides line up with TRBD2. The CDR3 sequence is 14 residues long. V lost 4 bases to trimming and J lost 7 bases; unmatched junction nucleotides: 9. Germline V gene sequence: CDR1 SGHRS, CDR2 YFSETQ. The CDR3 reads CASSPGGGLRTQYF. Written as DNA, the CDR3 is TGCGCCAGCAGCCCCGGGGGGGGGCTCAGGACCCAGTACTTC. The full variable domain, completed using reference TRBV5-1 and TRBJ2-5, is KAGVTQTPRYLIKTRGQQVTLSCSPISGHRSVSWYQQTPGQGLQFLFEYFSETQRNKGNFPGRFSGRQFSNSRSEMNVSTLELGDSALYLCASSPGGGLRTQYFGPGTRLLVL.

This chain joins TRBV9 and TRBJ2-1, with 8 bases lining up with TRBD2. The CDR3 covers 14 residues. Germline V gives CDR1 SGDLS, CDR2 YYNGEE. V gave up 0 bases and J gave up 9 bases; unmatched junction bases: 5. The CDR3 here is CASSVASSGGEQFF. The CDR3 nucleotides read TGTGCCAGCAGCGTAGCTTCCAGCGGGGGTGAGCAGTTCTTC.

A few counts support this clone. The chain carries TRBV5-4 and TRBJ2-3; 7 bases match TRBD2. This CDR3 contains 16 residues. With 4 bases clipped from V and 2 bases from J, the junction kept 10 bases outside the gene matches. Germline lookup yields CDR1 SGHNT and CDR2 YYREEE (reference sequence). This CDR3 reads CASSHPLAEVTDTQYF. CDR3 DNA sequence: TGTGCCAGCAGCCACCCTCTAGCGGAGGTCACAGATACGCAGTATTTT.

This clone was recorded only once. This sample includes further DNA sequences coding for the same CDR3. CDR3 in amino acids: CASSPAANYGYTF. The CDR3 DNA is TGTGCCAGCTCACCGGCGGCGAACTATGGCTACACCTTC. The chain is built from TRBV18 and TRBJ1-2; D unclear. This CDR3 contains 13 residues. V was shortened by 3 bases and J by 2 bases, with 7 bases between the two germline ends. The germline V gene encodes CDR1 KGHSH and CDR2 LQKENI. The full variable domain, rest sourced from reference TRBV18 and TRBJ1-2, is NAGVMQNPRHLVRRRGQEARLRCSPMKGHSHVYWYRQLPEEGLKFMVYLQKENIIDESGMPKERFSAEFPKEGPSILRIQQVVRGDSAAYFCASSPAANYGYTFGSGTRLTVV.

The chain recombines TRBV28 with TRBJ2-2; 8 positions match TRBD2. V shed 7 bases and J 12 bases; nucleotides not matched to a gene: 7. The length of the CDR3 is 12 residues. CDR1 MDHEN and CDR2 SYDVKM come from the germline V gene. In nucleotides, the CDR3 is TGTGCCAGCACCGTCGAGCGGGAGAAGCTGTTTTTT. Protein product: CASTVEREKLFF. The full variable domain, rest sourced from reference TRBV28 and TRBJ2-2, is DVKVTQSSRYLVKRTGEKVFLECVQDMDHENMFWYRQDPGLGLRLIYFSYDVKMKEKGDIPEGYSVSREKKERFSLILESASTNQTSMYLCASTVEREKLFFGEGSRLTVL.

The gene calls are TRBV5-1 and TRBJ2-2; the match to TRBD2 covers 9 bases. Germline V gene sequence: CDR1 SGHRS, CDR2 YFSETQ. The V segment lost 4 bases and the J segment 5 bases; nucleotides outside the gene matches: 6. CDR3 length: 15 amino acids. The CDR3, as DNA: TGCGCCAGCAGCCCTCGGACTAGCGTGACCGGGGAGCTGTTTTTT. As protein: CASSPRTSVTGELFF.

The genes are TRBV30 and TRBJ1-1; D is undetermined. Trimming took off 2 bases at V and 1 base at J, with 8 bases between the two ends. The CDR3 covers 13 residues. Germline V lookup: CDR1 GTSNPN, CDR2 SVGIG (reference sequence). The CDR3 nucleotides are TGTGCCTGGAGTCTTCAGGCGAACACTGAAGCTTTCTTT. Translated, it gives CAWSLQANTEAFF.

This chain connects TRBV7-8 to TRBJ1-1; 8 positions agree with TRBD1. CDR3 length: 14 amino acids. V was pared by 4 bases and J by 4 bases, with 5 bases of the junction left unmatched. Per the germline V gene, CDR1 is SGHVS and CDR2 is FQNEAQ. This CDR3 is CASSSRQGFTEAFF. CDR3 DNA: TGTGCCAGCAGCTCTAGACAGGGGTTCACTGAAGCTTTCTTT.

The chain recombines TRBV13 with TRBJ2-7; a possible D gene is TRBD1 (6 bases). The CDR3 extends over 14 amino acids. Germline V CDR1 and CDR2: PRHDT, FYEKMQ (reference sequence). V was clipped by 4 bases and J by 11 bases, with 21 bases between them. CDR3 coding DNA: TGTGCCAGCAGCTCCCGAGGACAGTCCCCGGCGAAGTACTTC. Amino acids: CASSSRGQSPAKYF.

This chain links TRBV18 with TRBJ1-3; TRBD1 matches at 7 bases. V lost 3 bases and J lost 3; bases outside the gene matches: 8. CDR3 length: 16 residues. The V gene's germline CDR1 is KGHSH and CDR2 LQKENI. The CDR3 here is CASSPTGTVLGNTIYF. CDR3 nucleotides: TGTGCCAGCTCACCTACCGGGACAGTCCTTGGAAACACCATATATTTT. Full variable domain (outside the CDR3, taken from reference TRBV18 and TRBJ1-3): NAGVMQNPRHLVRRRGQEARLRCSPMKGHSHVYWYRQLPEEGLKFMVYLQKENIIDESGMPKERFSAEFPKEGPSILRIQQVVRGDSAAYFCASSPTGTVLGNTIYFGEGSWLTVV.

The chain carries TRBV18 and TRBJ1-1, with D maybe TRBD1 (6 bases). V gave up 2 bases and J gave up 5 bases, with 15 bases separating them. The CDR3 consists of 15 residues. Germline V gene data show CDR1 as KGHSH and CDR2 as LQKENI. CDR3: CASSPTQGKATEAFF. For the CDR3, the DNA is TGTGCCAGCTCACCAACCCAGGGGAAGGCTACTGAAGCTTTCTTT.

The CDR3 is CASSAGRKGANVLTF. The CDR3 DNA follows: TGTGCCAGTAGTGCAGGGAGAAAAGGGGCCAACGTCCTGACTTTC. The chain uses TRBV19 and TRBJ2-6; D tentatively reads TRBD1 or TRBD2 (5 bases each). Trimming took 5 bases from V and 4 from J, leaving 12 bases between them. From germline, CDR1 is LNHDA and CDR2 SQIVND (reference sequence). CDR3 length: 15 residues.

The CDR3 DNA reads as TGTGCCAGCAGGCCCAGGACAGGGGATAACACCGGGGAGCTGTTTTTT. It yields the protein CASRPRTGDNTGELFF. V is TRBV5-4 and J is TRBJ2-2, with TRBD1 matching 9 bases. V dropped 5 bases and J dropped 2; count of bases not matched to a gene: 7. Germline CDR1 and CDR2: SGHNT and YYREEE (reference sequence). This CDR3 has 16 residues.

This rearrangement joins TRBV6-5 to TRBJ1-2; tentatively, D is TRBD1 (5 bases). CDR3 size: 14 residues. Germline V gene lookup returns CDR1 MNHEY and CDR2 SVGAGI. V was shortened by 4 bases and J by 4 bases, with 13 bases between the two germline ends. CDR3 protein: CASSSDSLGYGYTF. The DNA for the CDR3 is TGTGCCAGCAGTTCCGACAGTCTGGGCTATGGCTACACCTTC.

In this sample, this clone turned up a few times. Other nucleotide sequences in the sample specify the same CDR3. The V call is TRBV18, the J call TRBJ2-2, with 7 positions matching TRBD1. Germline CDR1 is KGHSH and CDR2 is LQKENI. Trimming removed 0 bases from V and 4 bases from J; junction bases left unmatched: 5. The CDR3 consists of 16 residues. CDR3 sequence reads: CASSPPTGFGTGELFF. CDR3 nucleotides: TGTGCCAGCTCACCACCGACAGGGTTTGGCACCGGGGAGCTGTTTTTT.

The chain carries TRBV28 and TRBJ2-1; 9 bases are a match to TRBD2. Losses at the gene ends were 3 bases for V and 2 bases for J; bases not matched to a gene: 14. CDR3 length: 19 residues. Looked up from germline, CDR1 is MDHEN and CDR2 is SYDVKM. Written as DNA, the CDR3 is TGTGCCAGCAGTTTCATGACTAGCGGAGCTTCTGCAGCCTACAATGAGCAGTTCTTC. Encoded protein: CASSFMTSGASAAYNEQFF.